The 24 T cell receptor beta chains listed next were all sequenced from one sample in a study of T cells in women clearing cervical HPV infection. Generated by immunoSEQ multiplex PCR, the TCRdb table keeps only in-frame clones and is missing some. In all, the sample yields tens of thousands of clones. The sample taken for sequencing was blood buffy coat. These receptors were taken from a woman aged 18 to 69 with a cervical HPV16 infection that either progressed to CIN3+ or cleared (not recorded which).

Remarks on this clone: The read ends 3 residues before the CDR3 terminus; that terminus is restored from the germline J gene. This chain joins TRBV10-3 and TRBJ1-6, with 8 bases lining up with TRBD1. Germline CDR1 and CDR2: ENHRY and SYGVKD. After removal of 9 bases from V and 9 bases from J, the junction contained 13 bases not matched to a gene. The CDR3 is 15 amino acids. The CDR3 bases that were read are TGTGCCATAAAAGGACAGGGTAATTTTGGTTCACCC. It yields the protein CAIKGQGNFGSP. The whole CDR3 reads CAIKGQGNFGSPLHF.

On this clone itself: The read ends 3 residues early relative to the CDR3; the germline J gene fills the gap. The rearrangement uses TRBV27 and TRBJ2-7; 8 positions agree with TRBD1. This CDR3 comprises 15 residues. The ends lost 4 bases at V and 6 bases at J; junction bases unmatched: 11. Germline V lookup: CDR1 MNHEY, CDR2 SMNVEV (reference sequence). The CDR3 loop reads CASSYGGTGGGEQYF. The DNA read from the CDR3 is TGTGCCAGCAGTTATGGGGGGACAGGAGGCGGCGAG.

The CDR3 bases that were read are TGTGCCAACCTGGGACAAGCACAAGAGACC. This translates into CANLGQAQET. The full CDR3 protein is CANLGQAQETQYF. The chain combines TRBV2 with TRBJ2-5; D is perhaps TRBD1 (6 bases). The CDR3 end is not reached by the read, which stops 3 residues before it; the germline J gene fills it in. Trimming removed 10 bases from V and 2 bases from J, with 14 bases in between. Germline lookup yields CDR1 SNHLY and CDR2 FYNNEI. This CDR3 is 13 amino acids long.

Notes on this clone: The observed sequence ends 3 residues before the CDR3 terminus, with the missing tail filled in from the germline J gene. The chain carries TRBV6-2 or TRBV6-3 and TRBJ1-2; D is unresolved. Germline V CDR1 and CDR2: MNHEY, SVGEGT. The length of the CDR3 is 14 residues. The CDR3 region is CASRPPSAVYDYTF. CDR3 bases read: TGTGCCAGCAGGCCCCCGAGCGCGGTCTACGAC.

A remark on this clone: The read ends 3 residues early relative to the CDR3; the germline J gene fills the gap. The rearrangement joins TRBV10-3 to TRBJ1-2; TRBD1 aligns across 9 bases. V shed 8 bases and J 3 bases; nucleotides not matched to a gene: 4. The length of the CDR3 is 13 residues. The germline V gene has CDR1 ENHRY and CDR2 SYGVKD. The DNA read from the CDR3 is TGTGCCATCTGGACAGGGGTCGACTATGGC. It specifies CAIWTGVDYG. The whole CDR3 sequence is CAIWTGVDYGYTF.

This clone shows up as medium-sized by frequency. The read terminates 3 residues before the CDR3 end, so the remaining end is supplied by the germline J gene. V and J are TRBV9 and TRBJ2-2; maybe TRBD2 (7 bases). The CDR3 totals 17 residues. Trimming removed 0 bases from V and 4 bases from J, with 16 bases in between. Germline CDR1 SGDLS, CDR2 YYNGEE. The CDR3 here is CASSVALGGGSTGELFF. Partial CDR3 DNA: TGTGCCAGCAGCGTAGCCTTAGGGGGAGGGAGCACCGGGGAG.

As to this clone: Read coverage stops 3 residues before the CDR3 terminus; the germline J gene supplies the remainder. The V call is TRBV13, the J call TRBJ1-2; 8 bases map to TRBD1. From germline, CDR1 is PRHDT and CDR2 FYEKMQ (reference sequence). CDR3 length: 14 amino acids. V dropped 4 bases and J dropped 4; count of bases not matched to a gene: 5. CDR3 residues: CASSSQGGVYGYTF. Partial CDR3 DNA: TGTGCCAGCAGCTCACAGGGGGGAGTCTATGGC. Based on the CDR3 plus reference TRBV13 and TRBJ1-2, the full variable domain is AAGVIQSPRHLIKEKRETATLKCYPIPRHDTVYWYQQGPGQDPQFLISFYEKMQSDKGSIPDRFSAQQFSDYHSELNMSSLELGDSALYFCASSSQGGVYGYTFGSGTRLTVV.

CDR3 DNA (partial): TGCGCCACCCGACAGGGGAACACTGAA. It specifies CATRQGNTE. The entire CDR3 protein is CATRQGNTEAFF. J is TRBJ1-1 and V is TRBV10-2, with TRBD1 matching 7 bases. Read coverage stops 3 residues before the CDR3 terminus; the germline J gene supplies the remainder. The germline V gene has CDR1 WSHSY and CDR2 SAAADI. V was pared by 10 bases and J by 1 base, with 3 bases of the junction left unmatched. This CDR3 is built from 12 residues.

Points on this clone: The read falls 3 residues short of the CDR3 end, and the missing part is taken from the germline J gene. The chain uses TRBV6-2 or TRBV6-3 and TRBJ1-2, with D possibly matching TRBD1 (6 bases). Germline V lookup: CDR1 MNHEY, CDR2 SVGEGT. The CDR3 loop spans 14 amino acids. The DNA read from the CDR3 is TGTGCCAGCAGTTACTCGAGCGGGGGCTACGAC. Its protein is CASSYSSGGYD. The complete CDR3 protein is CASSYSSGGYDYTF.

As concerns this clone: Read sequence stops 3 residues before the CDR3 end, and the germline J gene provides the missing end. This chain connects TRBV25-1 to TRBJ2-7; tentative D call: TRBD1 (6 bases). Germline CDR1 MGHDK, CDR2 SYGVNS. V was trimmed by 4 bases and J by 5 bases, leaving 12 bases between them. This CDR3 spans 13 amino acids. CDR3 DNA (partial): TGTGCCAGCAGTGGAGACAGGTGGGACGAG. Translated: CASSGDRWDE. The full CDR3 reads CASSGDRWDEQYF.

As regards this clone: The observed sequence ends 3 residues before the CDR3 terminus, with the missing tail filled in from the germline J gene. The chain recombines TRBV7-6 with TRBJ1-1; 8 bases match TRBD1. The CDR3 sequence is 16 residues long. J was trimmed by 3 bases and V by 5 bases; bases with no gene match: 11. CDR1 SGHVS and CDR2 FNYEAQ come from the germline V gene. The CDR3 loop reads CASSQEQGARYTEAFF. The covered CDR3 bases are TGTGCCAGCAGCCAGGAGCAGGGGGCCAGGTACACTGAA.

The CDR3 sequence is CATPSGGGTGELFF. The sequenced part of the CDR3 DNA is TGTGCCACCCCGTCGGGGGGGGGCACCGGGGAG. V is TRBV12-3 or TRBV12-4 and J is TRBJ2-2, with 8 bases fitting TRBD2. Read coverage stops 3 residues before the CDR3 terminus; the germline J gene supplies the remainder. The CDR3 extends over 14 amino acids. The junction had 8 bases not matched to a gene; V was cut back by 10 bases and J by 4 bases.

To note about this clone: The read ends 3 residues shy of where the CDR3 ends; the end is completed using the germline J gene. J is TRBJ1-3 and V is TRBV7-2; the match to TRBD1 covers 10 bases. The CDR3 length is 18 residues. CDR1 and CDR2 from the germline V gene are SGHTA and FQGNSA. V trimming: 0 bases; J trimming: 1 base; junction bases outside the gene matches: 6. Incomplete CDR3 DNA: TGTGCCAGCAGCTTAGCTCCACGACAGGGGGCGTCTGGAAACACC. Protein: CASSLAPRQGASGNT. The full CDR3 sequence reads CASSLAPRQGASGNTIYF.

Turning to this clone: The read terminates 3 residues ahead of where the CDR3 ends, so the germline J gene completes it. J is TRBJ2-3 and V is TRBV12-3 or TRBV12-4, with D maybe TRBD2 (6 bases). Trimming shortened V by 4 bases and J by 2 bases, and 16 bases separated the two germline ends. CDR3 size: 16 residues. The sequenced part of the CDR3 DNA is TGTGCCAGCAGTTCCCCTGAGACTAGGCTCACAGATACG. Amino acids: CASSSPETRLTDT. The whole CDR3 sequence reads CASSSPETRLTDTQYF.

On this clone itself: Read sequence stops 3 residues before the CDR3 end, and the germline J gene provides the missing end. The chain has TRBV7-3 and TRBJ2-3; possible D gene TRBD2, 7 bases. This CDR3 has 17 amino acids. Looked up from germline, CDR1 is SGHTA and CDR2 is FQGTGA. V lost 5 bases, J lost 1 base, and 19 bases lay in between. The covered CDR3 bases are TGTGCCAGCAGCATCTTAGGGGGGGCGACAGGCACAGATACG. Translation: CASSILGGATGTDT. The entire CDR3 sequence reads CASSILGGATGTDTQYF.

As concerns this clone: The read halts 3 residues ahead of the CDR3 end, with the missing end drawn from the germline J gene. The rearrangement links TRBV7-9 to TRBJ1-4, with D unclear. The V end was cut by 0 bases, the J end by 5 bases, with 7 bases between. Looked up from germline, CDR1 is SEHNR and CDR2 is FQNEAQ (reference sequence). The CDR3 length is 14 residues. This CDR3 is CASSLASGNEKLFF. CDR3 bases read: TGTGCCAGCAGCTTAGCGTCCGGGAATGAAAAA. Full variable domain (outside the CDR3, taken from reference TRBV7-9 and TRBJ1-4): DTGVSQNPRHKITKRGQNVTFRCDPISEHNRLYWYRQTLGQGPEFLTYFQNEAQLEKSRLLSDRFSAERPKGSFSTLEIQRTEQGDSAMYLCASSLASGNEKLFFGSGTQLSVL.

Details on this clone: The CDR3 extends 3 residues past the end of the read, so its final part is completed from the germline J gene. The V gene is TRBV30, the J gene TRBJ1-1; D gene unclear. Germline V CDR1 and CDR2: GTSNPN, SVGIG (reference sequence). This CDR3 is built from 12 residues. Trimming shortened V by 4 bases and J by 6 bases, and 12 bases separated the two germline ends. CDR3 sequence: CAWNREGPEAFF. The sequenced CDR3 bases are TGTGCCTGGAATCGTGAGGGCCCTGAA. Together with reference TRBV30 and TRBJ1-1, the CDR3 gives the full variable domain: SQTIHQWPATLVQPVGSPLSLECTVEGTSNPNLYWYRQAAGRGLQLLFYSVGIGQISSEVPQNLSASRPQDRQFILSSKKLLLSDSGFYLCAWNREGPEAFFGQGTRLTVV.

As for this clone: The read is 3 residues too short to cover the CDR3 end, so that end is filled in from the germline J gene. V gene TRBV4-2 combines with J gene TRBJ2-7; a weak D match, TRBD2 (6 bases). CDR1 and CDR2 (germline): LGHNA, YNFKEQ. The CDR3 contains 16 residues. The V end was cut by 0 bases, the J end by 5 bases, with 17 bases between. Here the CDR3 reads CASSQEEGGENDEQYF. CDR3 DNA (partial): TGTGCCAGCAGCCAAGAAGAGGGCGGGGAGAACGACGAG.

Considering frequency, this clone is medium-sized. CDR3 amino acids: CASSRLTNSYEQYF. Incomplete CDR3 DNA: TGTGCCAGTAGTCGCCTAACGAACTCCTACGAG. This sequence joins TRBV19 and TRBJ2-7; D not resolved. Read data end 3 residues before the CDR3 end; the end is taken from the germline J gene. The CDR3 totals 14 residues. Germline-derived CDR1 and CDR2 are LNHDA and SQIVND (reference sequence). Trimming took 5 bases from V and 0 from J, leaving 11 bases between them. The variable domain in full, with the rest retrieved from reference TRBV19 and TRBJ2-7, is DGGITQSPKYLFRKEGQNVTLSCEQNLNHDAMYWYRQDPGQGLRLIYYSQIVNDFQKGDIAEGYSVSREKKESFPLTVTSAQKNPTAFYLCASSRLTNSYEQYFGPGTRLTVT.

A word on this clone: The read comes to an end 3 residues before the CDR3 does, leaving the germline J gene to fill in the end. The chain uses TRBV5-4 and TRBJ2-3; 9 nucleotides agree with TRBD1. Germline trimming cut 4 bases from V and 5 bases from J; bases unmatched to any gene: 11. The V gene's germline CDR1 is SGHNT and CDR2 YYREEE (reference sequence). This CDR3 spans 16 amino acids. The CDR3: CASSAGQGRSVDTQYF. Incomplete CDR3 DNA: TGTGCCAGCAGCGCGGGACAGGGTAGGTCGGTAGATACG.

On this clone itself: Coverage ceases 3 residues before the CDR3 finishes, and the germline J gene fills in the end. J is TRBJ1-5 and V is TRBV12-3 or TRBV12-4, with D perhaps matching TRBD1 (6 bases). CDR3 size: 13 residues. Deletions cut 3 bases from V and 7 bases from J, with 10 bases between. The CDR3 region is CASSFGRGQPQHF. The sequenced part of the CDR3 DNA is TGTGCCAGCAGTTTTGGCAGGGGCCAGCCC.

Concerning this clone itself: The missing CDR3 end, 3 residues past where the read stops, is filled in from the germline J gene. This chain joins TRBV27 and TRBJ2-7; no clear D gene. The CDR3 is 11 residues long. CDR1 is MNHEY, CDR2 SMNVEV, per germline (reference sequence). Trimming took off 6 bases at V and 2 bases at J, with 5 bases between the two ends. The CDR3 sequence: CASSTPYEQYF. Partial CDR3 DNA: TGTGCCAGCAGCACACCCTACGAG.

As concerns this clone: The CDR3 goes on 3 residues after the read ends, and that part is filled in from the germline J gene. The chain couples TRBV7-6 to TRBJ1-2; D remains unclear. Germline lookup yields CDR1 SGHVS and CDR2 FNYEAQ. The V end was cut by 5 bases, the J end by 0 bases, with 7 bases between. The CDR3 contains 13 residues. The sequenced CDR3 bases are TGTGCCAGCAGCCCCGGTGCTAACTATGGC. Translation: CASSPGANYG. The whole CDR3 sequence is CASSPGANYGYTF.

Comments on this clone: The sequence runs out 3 residues before the end of the CDR3; the remainder is reconstructed from the germline J gene. This CDR3 is also generated by other DNA sequences in the sample. The rearrangement joins TRBV20-1 to TRBJ2-5; D may be TRBD2 (6 bases). Per germline, CDR1 DFQATT and CDR2 SNEGSKA (reference sequence). The CDR3 totals 13 residues. Trimming removed 2 bases from V and 2 bases from J, with 9 bases in between. CDR3 DNA (partial): TGCAGTGCTAGACGGGACTTTCAAGAGACC. Its translation: CSARRDFQET. The full CDR3 sequence reads CSARRDFQETQYF.